These T cell receptor beta chains were read from a single sample in a study of blood T cells in healthy people across ages. TCRdb ran MiXCR on the 5' RACE reads and lists one entry per CDR3 protein. The sample has approximately 780,000 distinct CDR3 sequences; 25% to 30% are singletons. This same sample was also taken into another study, of T cells of mothers and their children.

Sequenced sample: blood. These receptors were collected from a boy aged 10-17 years in good health. Both conserved end residues are part of each CDR3. Fields, in order: J gene, V gene, clone size, D gene, CDR3 DNA, CDR3 protein. D genes are given only for firm matches. Size is omitted from some rows. Given values are once, few, many or a class for expanded clones.

>TRBJ2-7|TRBV29-1|NA|NA
TGCAGCGTTGAAAGTGGTACGGAATATCAGTACTTC
CSVESGTEYQYF
>TRBJ2-7|TRBV5-1|NA|TRBD1
TGCGCCAGCAGCTTGAGACAGGGGTCTAACGAGCAGTACTTC
CASSLRQGSNEQYF
>TRBJ2-3|TRBV5-1|NA|NA
TGCGCCAGCAGCTCGGACCCCTCTAGCACAGATACGCAGTATTTT
CASSSDPSSTDTQYF
>TRBJ2-5|TRBV3-1|few|NA
TGTGCCAGCAGCCATTTCCAAGAGACCCAGTACTTC
CASSHFQETQYF
>TRBJ2-7|TRBV29-1|NA|NA
TGCAGCGTCGCGACCGGGACAAGGAACTCCTACGAGCAGTACTTC
CSVATGTRNSYEQYF
>TRBJ2-5|TRBV3-1|NA|NA
TGTGACAGCAGCCAAGAGTCGGGTCAAGAGACCCAGTACTTC
CDSSQESGQETQYF
>TRBJ2-1|TRBV12-3/TRBV12-4|NA|TRBD2
TGTGCCAGTAGGGATCGGGGGGGTAAAGAGCAGTTCTTC
CASRDRGGKEQFF
>TRBJ2-1|TRBV9|many|TRBD2
TGTGCCAGCAGCGCAACTAGCGGGGGCTCCTACAATGAGCAGTTCTTC
CASSATSGGSYNEQFF
>TRBJ1-2|TRBV7-9|once|NA
TGTGCCAGCAGCCCGTATGGGGGCTACGCCTTC
CASSPYGGYAF
>TRBJ2-1|TRBV2|NA|NA
TGTGCCAGCAGAGAAACTAGCACCCGGGGCAATGAGCAGTTCTTC
CASRETSTRGNEQFF
>TRBJ2-1|TRBV7-3|few|NA
TGTGCCAGCAGCTTAAATTCGGGGGCGAAAGTTAATGAGCAGTTCTTC
CASSLNSGAKVNEQFF
>TRBJ2-7|TRBV13|NA|NA
TGTGCCAGCAGTGCAGCCGCGGCCTACGAGCAGTACTTC
CASSAAAAYEQYF
>TRBJ1-1|TRBV19|NA|NA
TGTGCCAGTAGTATCAAAAGCCGCAACGTACCTGAAGCTTTCTTT
CASSIKSRNVPEAFF
>TRBJ1-1|TRBV7-2|NA|NA
TGTGCCAGCAGCTTAGGTTGGGGGAACACTGAAGCTTTCTTT
CASSLGWGNTEAFF
>TRBJ2-2|TRBV24-1|NA|NA
TGTGCCACCGCGGACAGTAACACCGGGGAGCTGTTTTTT
CATADSNTGELFF
>TRBJ2-2|TRBV6-1|NA|NA
TGTGCCAGCAGTGATTGGTTACGCGGCACCAGGGAGCTGTTTTTT
CASSDWLRGTRELFF
>TRBJ2-5|TRBV20-1|few|TRBD1
TGCAGTGCCCCCGACAGGGGGGAGACCCAGTACTTC
CSAPDRGETQYF
>TRBJ2-1|TRBV2|NA|TRBD2
TGCTTAGCGGGATCCTACAATGAGCAGTTCTTC
CLAGSYNEQFF
>TRBJ1-5|TRBV3-1|NA|TRBD1
TGTGCCAGCAGCCAACGTGACGGGACAGGGTGGTATTTT
CASSQRDGTGWYF
>TRBJ1-4|TRBV6-5|few|NA
TGTGCCAGCAGGTACCGGGACACGCCACCCACAACTAATGAAAAACTGTTTTTT
CASRYRDTPPTTNEKLFF
>TRBJ1-1|TRBV30|few|NA
TGTGCCTGGAGTGTACAAGTGGACACTGAAGCTTTCTTT
CAWSVQVDTEAFF
>TRBJ1-4|TRBV6-6|NA|NA
TGTGCCAGCAGTAGAATAGGGAGAAATGAAAAACTGTTTTTT
CASSRIGRNEKLFF
>TRBJ2-2|TRBV10-3|NA|NA
TGTGCCATCAGCCCTCGGCTAGCGACGACCGGGGAGCTGTTTTTT
CAISPRLATTGELFF
>TRBJ1-2|TRBV3-1|few|TRBD1
TGTGCCAGCAGCCAATCTCCCGGGACAGGGGATTACTATGGCTACACCTTC
CASSQSPGTGDYYGYTF
>TRBJ2-1|TRBV12-3/TRBV12-4|NA|TRBD1
TGTGCCAGCAATCCACAGGGGGATCCGGGAAATGAGCAGTTCTTC
CASNPQGDPGNEQFF
>TRBJ2-7|TRBV6-5|many|NA
TGTGCCAGCAGTTACAGTAGGGGCTCCTACGAGCAGTACTTC
CASSYSRGSYEQYF
>TRBJ1-2|TRBV11-2|NA|NA
TGTGCCAGCAGCTTAGCCCGGTTTGGCGGCTACACCTTC
CASSLARFGGYTF
>TRBJ1-2|TRBV12-3/TRBV12-4|NA|NA
TGTGCCAGCAGTTTCGGGACGGTTAACTATGGCTACACCTTC
CASSFGTVNYGYTF
>TRBJ1-2|TRBV9|NA|NA
TGTGCCAGCAGCGTAGACAGGCGGGGTGACTATGGCTACACCTTC
CASSVDRRGDYGYTF
>TRBJ2-1|TRBV5-1|NA|NA
TGCGCCAGCAGGAAAATCGCCTCCTACAATGAGCAGTTCTTC
CASRKIASYNEQFF
>TRBJ1-2|TRBV12-3/TRBV12-4|NA|NA
TGTGCCAGCAGTTTGGTGCAGGGCCCGATCTATGGCTACACCTTC
CASSLVQGPIYGYTF
>TRBJ2-3|TRBV9|NA|NA
TGTGCCAGCAGCGTAGCTCCAGGGAGCACAGATACGCAGTATTTT
CASSVAPGSTDTQYF
>TRBJ2-1|TRBV7-7|few|TRBD1
TGTGCCAGCAGCCAGGGACAGTACAATGAGCAGTTCTTC
CASSQGQYNEQFF
>TRBJ1-2|TRBV9|few|TRBD1
TGTGCCAGCAGCGCTAGGACAGGGCCTTACTATGGCTACACCTTC
CASSARTGPYYGYTF